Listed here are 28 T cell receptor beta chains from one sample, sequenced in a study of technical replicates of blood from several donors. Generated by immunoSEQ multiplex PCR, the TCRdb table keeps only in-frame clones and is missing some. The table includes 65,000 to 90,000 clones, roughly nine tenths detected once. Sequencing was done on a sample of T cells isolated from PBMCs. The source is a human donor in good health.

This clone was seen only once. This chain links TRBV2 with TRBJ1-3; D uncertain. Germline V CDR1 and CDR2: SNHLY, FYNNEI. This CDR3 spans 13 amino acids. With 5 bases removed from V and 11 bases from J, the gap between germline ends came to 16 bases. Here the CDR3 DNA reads TGTGCCAGCAGTCCGTATGGTTCCTCAGCCATATATTTT. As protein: CASSPYGSSAIYF. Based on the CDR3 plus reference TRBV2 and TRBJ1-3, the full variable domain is EPEVTQTPSHQVTQMGQEVILRCVPISNHLYFYWYRQILGQKVEFLVSFYNNEISEKSEIFDDQFSVERPDGSNFTLKIRSTKLEDSAMYFCASSPYGSSAIYFGEGSWLTVV.

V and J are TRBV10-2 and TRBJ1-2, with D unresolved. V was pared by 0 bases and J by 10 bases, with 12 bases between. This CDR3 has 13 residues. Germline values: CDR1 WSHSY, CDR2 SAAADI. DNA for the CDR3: TGCGCCAGCAGTGAGTCTGGCCCGAGGGACTACACCTTC. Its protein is CASSESGPRDYTF.

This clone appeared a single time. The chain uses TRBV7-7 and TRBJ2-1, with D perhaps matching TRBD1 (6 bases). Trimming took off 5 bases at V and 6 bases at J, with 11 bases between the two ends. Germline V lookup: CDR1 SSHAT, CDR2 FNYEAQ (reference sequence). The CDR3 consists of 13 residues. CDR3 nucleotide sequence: TGTGCCAGCAGCCGAAGGGGGTCCAATGAGCAGTTCTTC. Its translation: CASSRRGSNEQFF.

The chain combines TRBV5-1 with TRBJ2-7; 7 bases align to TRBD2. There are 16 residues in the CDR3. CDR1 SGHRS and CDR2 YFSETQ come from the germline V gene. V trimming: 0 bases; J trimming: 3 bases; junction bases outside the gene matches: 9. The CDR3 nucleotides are TGCGCCAGCAGCTTGGGGGTAGGAGCGGGACTCTACGAGCAGTACTTC. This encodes CASSLGVGAGLYEQYF.

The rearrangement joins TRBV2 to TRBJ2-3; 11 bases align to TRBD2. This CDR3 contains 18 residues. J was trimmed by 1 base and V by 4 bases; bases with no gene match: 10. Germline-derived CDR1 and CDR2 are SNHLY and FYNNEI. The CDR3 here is CASSVSLTSGARTDTQYF. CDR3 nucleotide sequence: TGTGCCAGCAGTGTATCGCTGACTAGCGGGGCCCGCACAGATACGCAGTATTTT. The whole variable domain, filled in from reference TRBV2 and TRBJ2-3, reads EPEVTQTPSHQVTQMGQEVILRCVPISNHLYFYWYRQILGQKVEFLVSFYNNEISEKSEIFDDQFSVERPDGSNFTLKIRSTKLEDSAMYFCASSVSLTSGARTDTQYFGPGTRLTVL.

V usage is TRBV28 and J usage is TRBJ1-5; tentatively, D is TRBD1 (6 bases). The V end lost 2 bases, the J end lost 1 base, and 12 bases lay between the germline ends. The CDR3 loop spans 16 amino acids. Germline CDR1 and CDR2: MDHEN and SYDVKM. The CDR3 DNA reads TGTGCCAGCAGTTTACGGCAGGGACAAAGCAATCAGCCCCAGCATTTT. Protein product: CASSLRQGQSNQPQHF.

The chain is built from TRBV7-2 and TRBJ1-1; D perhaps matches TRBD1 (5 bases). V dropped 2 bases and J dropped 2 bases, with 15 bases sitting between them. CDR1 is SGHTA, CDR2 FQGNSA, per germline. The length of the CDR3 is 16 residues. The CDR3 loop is CASSLISGGGNTEAFF. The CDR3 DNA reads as TGTGCCAGCAGCTTAATTTCCGGGGGGGGTAACACTGAAGCTTTCTTT.

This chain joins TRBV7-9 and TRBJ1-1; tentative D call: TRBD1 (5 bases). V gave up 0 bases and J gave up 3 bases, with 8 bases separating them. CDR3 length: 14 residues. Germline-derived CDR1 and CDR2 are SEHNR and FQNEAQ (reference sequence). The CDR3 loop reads CASSLAGADTEAFF. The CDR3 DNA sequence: TGTGCCAGCAGCTTAGCAGGGGCGGACACTGAAGCTTTCTTT.

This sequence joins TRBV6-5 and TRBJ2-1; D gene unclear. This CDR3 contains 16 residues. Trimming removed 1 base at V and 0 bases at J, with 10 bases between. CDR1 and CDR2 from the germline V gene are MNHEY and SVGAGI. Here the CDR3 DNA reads TGTGCCAGCAGTTACTTGGGCCTTAGCTCCTACAATGAGCAGTTCTTC. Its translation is CASSYLGLSSYNEQFF.

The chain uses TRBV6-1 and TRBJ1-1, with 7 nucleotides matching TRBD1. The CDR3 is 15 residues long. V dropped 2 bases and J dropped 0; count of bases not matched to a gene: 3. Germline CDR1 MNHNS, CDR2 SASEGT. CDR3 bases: TGTGCCAGCAGTGAATTGGGACAGATGAACACTGAAGCTTTCTTT. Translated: CASSELGQMNTEAFF.

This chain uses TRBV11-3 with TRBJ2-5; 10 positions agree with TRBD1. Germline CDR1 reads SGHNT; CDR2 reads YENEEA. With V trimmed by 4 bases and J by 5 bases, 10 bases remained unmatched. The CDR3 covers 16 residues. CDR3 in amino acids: CASSSPETGGAETQYF. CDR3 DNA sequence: TGTGCCAGCAGCTCCCCCGAGACAGGGGGCGCGGAGACCCAGTACTTC.

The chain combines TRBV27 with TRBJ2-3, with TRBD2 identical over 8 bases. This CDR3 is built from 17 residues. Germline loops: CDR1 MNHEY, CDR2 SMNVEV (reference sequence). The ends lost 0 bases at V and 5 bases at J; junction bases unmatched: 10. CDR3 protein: CASSLSQGLATGDTQYF. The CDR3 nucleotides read TGTGCCAGCAGTTTATCGCAAGGACTAGCTACGGGAGATACGCAGTATTTT.

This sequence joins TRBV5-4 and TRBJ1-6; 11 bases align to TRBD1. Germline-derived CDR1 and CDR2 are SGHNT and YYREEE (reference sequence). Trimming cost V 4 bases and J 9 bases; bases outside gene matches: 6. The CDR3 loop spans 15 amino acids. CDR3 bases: TGTGCCAGCAGCGATTGGGACAGGGGGACTTCACCCCTCCACTTT. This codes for CASSDWDRGTSPLHF.

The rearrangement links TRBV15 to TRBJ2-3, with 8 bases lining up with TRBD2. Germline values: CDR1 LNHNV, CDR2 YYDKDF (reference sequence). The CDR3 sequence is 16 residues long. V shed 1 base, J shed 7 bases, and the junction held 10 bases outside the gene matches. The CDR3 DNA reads TGTGCCACCAGCAGAGCTACTAGCGGAGGGAGGAATACGCAGTATTTT. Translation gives CATSRATSGGRNTQYF.

CDR3 sequence (DNA): TGTGCCAGTAAGAGACTATTCTATGGCTACACCTTC. Protein: CASKRLFYGYTF. The chain couples TRBV28 to TRBJ1-2; D gene ambiguous. V was trimmed by 9 bases and J by 4 bases, leaving 12 bases between them. The length of the CDR3 is 12 residues. The germline V gene has CDR1 MDHEN and CDR2 SYDVKM.

The CDR3 sequence: CASSFGQGYGYTF. As DNA, the CDR3 is TGCGCCAGCAGCTTCGGGCAGGGCTATGGCTACACCTTC. The genes are TRBV5-1 and TRBJ1-2; the D gene is possibly TRBD1 (5 bases). CDR1 is SGHRS and CDR2 is YFSETQ in the germline V gene. The CDR3 contains 13 residues. Trimming cost V 2 bases and J 4 bases, with 9 bases left between them.

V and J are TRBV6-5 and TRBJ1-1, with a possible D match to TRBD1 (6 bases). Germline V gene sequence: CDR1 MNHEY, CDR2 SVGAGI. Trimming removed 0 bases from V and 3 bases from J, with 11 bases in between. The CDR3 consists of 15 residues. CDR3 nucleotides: TGTGCCAGCAGTTACTCGAGGGGGATTTACACTGAAGCTTTCTTT. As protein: CASSYSRGIYTEAFF.

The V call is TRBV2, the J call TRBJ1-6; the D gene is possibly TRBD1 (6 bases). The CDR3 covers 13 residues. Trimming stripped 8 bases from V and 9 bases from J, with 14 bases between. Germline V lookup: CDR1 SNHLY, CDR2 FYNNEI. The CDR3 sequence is CASCGGAGSPLHF. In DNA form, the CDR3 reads TGTGCCAGCTGCGGGGGCGCGGGTTCACCCCTCCACTTT.

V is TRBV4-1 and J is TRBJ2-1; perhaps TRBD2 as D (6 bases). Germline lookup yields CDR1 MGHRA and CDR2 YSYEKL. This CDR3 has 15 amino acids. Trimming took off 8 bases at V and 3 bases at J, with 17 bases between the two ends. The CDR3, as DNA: TGCGCCAGCTGCCGCGGGGAGTCGGGCTACAATGAGCAGTTCTTC. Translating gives CASCRGESGYNEQFF.

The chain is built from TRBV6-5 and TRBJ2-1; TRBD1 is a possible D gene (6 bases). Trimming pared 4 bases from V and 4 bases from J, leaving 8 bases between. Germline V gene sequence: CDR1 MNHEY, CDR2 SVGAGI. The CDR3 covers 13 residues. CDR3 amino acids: CASSLDSYNEQFF. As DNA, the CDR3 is TGTGCCAGCAGTTTGGACAGTTACAATGAGCAGTTCTTC.

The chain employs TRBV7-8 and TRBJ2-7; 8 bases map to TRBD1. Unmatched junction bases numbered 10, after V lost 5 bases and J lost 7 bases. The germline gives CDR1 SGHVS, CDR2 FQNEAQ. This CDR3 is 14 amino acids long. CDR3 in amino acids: CASSARDRTLEQYF. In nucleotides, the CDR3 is TGTGCCAGCAGCGCCCGGGACAGGACCTTGGAGCAGTACTTC.

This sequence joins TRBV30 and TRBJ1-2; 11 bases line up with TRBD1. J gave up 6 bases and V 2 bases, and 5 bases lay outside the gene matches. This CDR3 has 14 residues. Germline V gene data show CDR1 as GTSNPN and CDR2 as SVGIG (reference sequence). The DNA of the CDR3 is TGTGCCTGGAGTACTGGACAGGGGGCGCATGGCTACACCTTC. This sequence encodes CAWSTGQGAHGYTF.

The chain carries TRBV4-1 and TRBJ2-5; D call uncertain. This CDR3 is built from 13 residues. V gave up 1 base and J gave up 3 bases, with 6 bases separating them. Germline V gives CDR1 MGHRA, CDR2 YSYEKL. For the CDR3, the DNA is TGCGCCAGCAGCCAAGCGGTGAAAGAGACCCAGTACTTC. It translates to CASSQAVKETQYF.

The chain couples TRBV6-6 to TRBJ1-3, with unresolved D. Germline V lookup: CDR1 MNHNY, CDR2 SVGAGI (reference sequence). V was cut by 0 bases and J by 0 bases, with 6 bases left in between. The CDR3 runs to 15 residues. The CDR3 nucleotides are TGTGCCAGCAGTTACTCCTACAGCTCTGGAAACACCATATATTTT. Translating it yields CASSYSYSSGNTIYF.

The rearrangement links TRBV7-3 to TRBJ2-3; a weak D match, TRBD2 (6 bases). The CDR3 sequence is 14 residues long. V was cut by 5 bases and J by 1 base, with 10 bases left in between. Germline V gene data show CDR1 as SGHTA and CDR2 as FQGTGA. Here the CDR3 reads CASSRWGGTDTQYF. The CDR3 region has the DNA TGTGCCAGCAGCAGGTGGGGGGGCACAGATACGCAGTATTTT. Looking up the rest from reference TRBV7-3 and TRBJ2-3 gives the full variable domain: GAGVSQTPSNKVTEKGKYVELRCDPISGHTALYWYRQSLGQGPEFLIYFQGTGAADDSGLPNDRFFAVRPEGSVSTLKIQRTERGDSAVYLCASSRWGGTDTQYFGPGTRLTVL.

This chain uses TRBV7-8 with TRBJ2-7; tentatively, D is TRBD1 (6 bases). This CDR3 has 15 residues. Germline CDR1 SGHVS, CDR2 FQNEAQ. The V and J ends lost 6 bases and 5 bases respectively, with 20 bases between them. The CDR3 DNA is TGTGCCAGCAGTTCGGACAGAAACAAAATTCACGAGCAGTACTTC. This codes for CASSSDRNKIHEQYF.

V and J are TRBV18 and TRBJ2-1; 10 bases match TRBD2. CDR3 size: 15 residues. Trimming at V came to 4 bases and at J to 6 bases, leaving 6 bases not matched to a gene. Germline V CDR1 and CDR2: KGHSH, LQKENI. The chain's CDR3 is CASSRAGGRGNEQFF. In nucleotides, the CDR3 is TGTGCCAGCTCACGAGCGGGGGGGCGAGGCAATGAGCAGTTCTTC.

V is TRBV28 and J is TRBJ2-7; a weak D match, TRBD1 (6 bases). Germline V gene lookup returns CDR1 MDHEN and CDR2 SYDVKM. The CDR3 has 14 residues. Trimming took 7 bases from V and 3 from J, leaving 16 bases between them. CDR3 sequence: CASTPGVGNYEQYF. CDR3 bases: TGTGCCAGCACCCCAGGGGTGGGAAACTACGAGCAGTACTTC.